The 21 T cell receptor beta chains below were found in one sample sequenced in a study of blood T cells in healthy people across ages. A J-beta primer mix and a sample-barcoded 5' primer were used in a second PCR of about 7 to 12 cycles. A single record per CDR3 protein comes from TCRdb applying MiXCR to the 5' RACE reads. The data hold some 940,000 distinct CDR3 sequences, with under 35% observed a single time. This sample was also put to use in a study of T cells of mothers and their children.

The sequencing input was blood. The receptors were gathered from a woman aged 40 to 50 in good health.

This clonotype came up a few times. CDR3 protein: CASSANERGGTQYF. The DNA for the CDR3 is TGTGCCAGCAGCGCGAATGAGCGGGGGGGGACCCAGTACTTC. The chain couples TRBV9 to TRBJ2-7; 10 nucleotides match TRBD2. The J call is in doubt because the DNA end fits TRBJ2-5 better. The CDR3 contains 14 residues. Germline assignment: CDR1 SGDLS and CDR2 YYNGEE.

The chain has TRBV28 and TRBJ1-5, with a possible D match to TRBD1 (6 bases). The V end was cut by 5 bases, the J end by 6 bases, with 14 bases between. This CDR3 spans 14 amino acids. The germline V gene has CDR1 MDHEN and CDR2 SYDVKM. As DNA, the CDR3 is TGTGCCAGCAGTCTTCCGACAGGCCCTCAGCCCCAGCATTTT. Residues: CASSLPTGPQPQHF.

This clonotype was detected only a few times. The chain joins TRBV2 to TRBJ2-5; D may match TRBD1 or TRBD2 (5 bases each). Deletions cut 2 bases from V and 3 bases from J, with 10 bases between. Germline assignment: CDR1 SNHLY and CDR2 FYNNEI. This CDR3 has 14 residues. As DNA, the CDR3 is TGTGCCAGCAGTGAATTGAGGGGCAAAGAGACCCAGTACTTC. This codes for CASSELRGKETQYF.

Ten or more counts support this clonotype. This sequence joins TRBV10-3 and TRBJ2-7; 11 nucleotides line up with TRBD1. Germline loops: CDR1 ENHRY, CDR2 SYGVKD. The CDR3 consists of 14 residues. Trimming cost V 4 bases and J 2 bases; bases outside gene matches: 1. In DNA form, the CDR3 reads TGTGCCATCAGTGGGACAGGGGGCGCCTACGAGCAGTACTTC. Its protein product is CAISGTGGAYEQYF.

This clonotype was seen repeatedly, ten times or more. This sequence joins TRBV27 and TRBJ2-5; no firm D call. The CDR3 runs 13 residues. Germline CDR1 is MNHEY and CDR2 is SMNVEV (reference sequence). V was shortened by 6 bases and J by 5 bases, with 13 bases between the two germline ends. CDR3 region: CASRITVRETQYF. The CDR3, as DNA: TGTGCCAGCAGAATAACTGTTAGGGAGACCCAGTACTTC.

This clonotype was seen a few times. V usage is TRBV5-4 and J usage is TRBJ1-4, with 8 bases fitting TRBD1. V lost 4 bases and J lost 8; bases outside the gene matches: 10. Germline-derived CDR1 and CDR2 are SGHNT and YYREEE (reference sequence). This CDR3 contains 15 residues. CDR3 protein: CASSHDRGVGEKLFF. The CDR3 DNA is TGTGCCAGCAGCCATGACAGGGGAGTAGGAGAAAAACTGTTTTTT.

CDR3: CSARAEGYTF. DNA of the CDR3: TGCAGTGCTAGGGCGGAGGGCTACACCTTC. The chain carries TRBV20-1 and TRBJ1-2; D call uncertain. The V end lost 3 bases, the J end lost 8 bases, and 7 bases lay between the germline ends. The CDR3 extends over 10 amino acids. Per germline, CDR1 DFQATT and CDR2 SNEGSKA (reference sequence).

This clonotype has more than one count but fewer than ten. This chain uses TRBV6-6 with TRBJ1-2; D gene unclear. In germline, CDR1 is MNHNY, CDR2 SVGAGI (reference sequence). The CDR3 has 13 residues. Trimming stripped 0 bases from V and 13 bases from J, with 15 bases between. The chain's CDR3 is CASSYSNPSGCTF. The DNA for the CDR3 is TGTGCCAGCAGTTACTCGAACCCAAGCGGGTGCACCTTC.

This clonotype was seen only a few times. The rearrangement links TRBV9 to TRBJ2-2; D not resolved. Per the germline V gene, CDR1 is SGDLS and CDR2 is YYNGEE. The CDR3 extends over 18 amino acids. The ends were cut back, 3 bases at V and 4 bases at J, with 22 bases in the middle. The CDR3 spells CASSENPAAGGFTGELFF. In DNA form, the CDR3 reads TGTGCCAGCAGCGAAAACCCCGCGGCAGGTGGATTCACCGGGGAGCTGTTTTTT.

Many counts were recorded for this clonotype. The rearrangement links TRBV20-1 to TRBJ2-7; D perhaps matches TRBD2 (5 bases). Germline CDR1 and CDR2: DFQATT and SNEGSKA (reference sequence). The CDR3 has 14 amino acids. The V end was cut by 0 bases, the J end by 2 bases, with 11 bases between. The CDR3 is CSAREAVRAYEQYF. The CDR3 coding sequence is TGCAGTGCTAGAGAAGCGGTTAGGGCCTACGAGCAGTACTTC.

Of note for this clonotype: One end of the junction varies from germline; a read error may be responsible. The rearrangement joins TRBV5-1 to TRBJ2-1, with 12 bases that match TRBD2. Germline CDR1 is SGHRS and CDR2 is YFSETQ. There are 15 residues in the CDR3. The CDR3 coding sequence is TGCGCCGGCAGCTTGACTAGCGGGGGCTACAATGAGCAGTTCTTC. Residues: CAGSLTSGGYNEQFF.

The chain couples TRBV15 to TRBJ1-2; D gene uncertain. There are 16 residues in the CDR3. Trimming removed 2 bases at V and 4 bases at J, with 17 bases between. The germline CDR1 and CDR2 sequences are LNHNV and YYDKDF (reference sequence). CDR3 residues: CATSRPHKQGGYGYTF. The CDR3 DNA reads TGTGCCACCAGCAGACCTCACAAGCAAGGCGGCTATGGCTACACCTTC.

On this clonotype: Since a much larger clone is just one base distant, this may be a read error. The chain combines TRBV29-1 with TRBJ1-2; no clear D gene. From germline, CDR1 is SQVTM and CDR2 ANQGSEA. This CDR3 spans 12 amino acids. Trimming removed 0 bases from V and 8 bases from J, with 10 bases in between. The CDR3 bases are TGCAGCGTTGAAGACTGGTCAGCAGGCTACACCTTC. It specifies CSVEDWSAGYTF.

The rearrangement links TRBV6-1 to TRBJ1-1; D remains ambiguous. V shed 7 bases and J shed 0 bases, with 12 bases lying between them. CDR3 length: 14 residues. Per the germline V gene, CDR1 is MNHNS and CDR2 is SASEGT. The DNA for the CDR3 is TGTGCCAGCACAGGATGGCAGCTGAACACTGAAGCTTTCTTT. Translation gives CASTGWQLNTEAFF.

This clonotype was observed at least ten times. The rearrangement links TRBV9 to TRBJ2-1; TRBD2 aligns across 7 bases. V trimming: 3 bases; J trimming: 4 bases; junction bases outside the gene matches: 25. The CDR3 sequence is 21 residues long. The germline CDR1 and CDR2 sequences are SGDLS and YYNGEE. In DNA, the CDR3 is TGTGCCAGCAGCGCGAGTCGCCAGCGGGATCCCTCCCGAACGAAATACAATGAGCAGTTCTTC. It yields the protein CASSASRQRDPSRTKYNEQFF.

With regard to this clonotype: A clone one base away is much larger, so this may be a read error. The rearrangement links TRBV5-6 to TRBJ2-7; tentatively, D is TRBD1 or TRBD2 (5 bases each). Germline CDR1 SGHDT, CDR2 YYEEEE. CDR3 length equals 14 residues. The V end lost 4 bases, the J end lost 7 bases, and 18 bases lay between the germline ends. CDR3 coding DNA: TGTGCCAGCAGCCCCGGTTGGGACGCAACAGAGCAGTACTTC. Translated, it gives CASSPGWDATEQYF.

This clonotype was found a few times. CDR3 region: CASIQGPQILEAFF. DNA of the CDR3: TGTGCCAGCATTCAGGGTCCTCAAATTCTTGAAGCTTTCTTT. The chain uses TRBV28 and TRBJ1-1, with D perhaps matching TRBD1 (5 bases). The germline gives CDR1 MDHEN, CDR2 SYDVKM. The CDR3 extends over 14 amino acids. Trimming stripped 7 bases from V and 7 bases from J, with 19 bases between.

Here the CDR3 DNA reads TGTGCCAGTAGTGCTAGACAGGGTGCGGAGCCCCAGCATTTT. Encoded protein: CASSARQGAEPQHF. The genes are TRBV19 and TRBJ1-5; TRBD1 agrees at 7 bases. J was trimmed by 8 bases and V by 5 bases; bases with no gene match: 9. This CDR3 comprises 14 residues. Germline V CDR1 and CDR2: LNHDA, SQIVND (reference sequence).

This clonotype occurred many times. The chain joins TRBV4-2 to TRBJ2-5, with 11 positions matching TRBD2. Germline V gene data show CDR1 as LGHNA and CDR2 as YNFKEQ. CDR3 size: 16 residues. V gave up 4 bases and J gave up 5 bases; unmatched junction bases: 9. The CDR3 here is CASSPTATSGAETQYF. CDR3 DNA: TGTGCCAGCAGCCCTACCGCGACTAGCGGGGCGGAGACCCAGTACTTC.

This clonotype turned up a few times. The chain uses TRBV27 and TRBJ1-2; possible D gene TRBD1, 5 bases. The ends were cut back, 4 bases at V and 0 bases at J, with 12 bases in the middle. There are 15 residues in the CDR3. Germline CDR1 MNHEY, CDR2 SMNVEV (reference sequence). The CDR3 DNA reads TGTGCCAGCAGTTCAAGACAGTCCCCTAACTATGGCTACACCTTC. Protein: CASSSRQSPNYGYTF.

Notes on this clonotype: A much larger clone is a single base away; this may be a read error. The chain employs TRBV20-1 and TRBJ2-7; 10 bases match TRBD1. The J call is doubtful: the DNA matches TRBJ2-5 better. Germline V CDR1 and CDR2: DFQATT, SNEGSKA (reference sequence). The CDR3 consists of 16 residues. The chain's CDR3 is CSARGDRGLNRGTQYF. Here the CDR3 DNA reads TGCAGTGCTAGGGGGGACAGGGGCCTTAATCGAGGGACCCAGTACTTC.